The T cell receptor (beta chain) described here comes from a study of T cells expressing NK-cell markers. Study conclusions and caveats: The dominant NKG2C+ clonotypes represented about 1.0-7.0% of CD8+ T cells in several donors.

The CDR3 runs 13 residues. TCRdb re-called the 5' RACE reads; every CDR3 protein appears as one record, without DNA. This sample lists 400,000 to 500,000 distinct CDR3 sequences; its ten largest clones have roughly 7.2%. For this clonotype: The antigen is unknown.

Specimen: blood T cells: a sorted CD56 or NKG2C T cell subset, CD4+ or CD8+ T cells, or bulk PBMC T cells (not recorded which). The gene calls are TRBV12-3 or TRBV12-4 and TRBJ2-5; TCRdb lists TRBD2, though no DNA is available to test this call. The TCR comes from a woman aged 18-70 years in good health. CDR3: CASSLAGRETQYF.